These 30 T cell receptor beta chains share one sample of origin, sequenced in a study of T cell responses to AZD1222 COVID-19 vaccine. Libraries were prepared by immunoSEQ multiplex PCR; TCRdb keeps only in-frame clonotypes and omits some of them. This sample carries roughly 130,000 clones, approximately 90% of them seen once, and the ten largest clones take approximately 2%. This specimen consisted of peripheral blood, obtained on day 0 of AZD1222 vaccination. These receptors were taken from an adult in good health.

This chain uses TRBV7-9 with TRBJ1-4; D gene ambiguous. Germline V lookup: CDR1 SEHNR, CDR2 FQNEAQ (reference sequence). V dropped 1 base and J dropped 11 bases, with 8 bases sitting between them. The CDR3 runs to 12 residues. CDR3 in DNA: TGTGCCAGCAGCTTAGTATATCGGAAACTGTTTTTT. It encodes CASSLVYRKLFF.

This clone was counted a few times. V usage is TRBV6-5 and J usage is TRBJ2-7; TRBD1 matches at 8 bases. Trimming took 7 bases from V and 2 from J; bases not matched to a gene: 10. Germline V gives CDR1 MNHEY, CDR2 SVGAGI. This CDR3 region has 15 residues. The CDR3 here is CASTRDRRVPYEQYF. The CDR3 DNA sequence: TGTGCCAGCACTCGGGACAGGAGGGTACCCTACGAGCAGTACTTC.

V usage is TRBV4-3 and J usage is TRBJ2-7; 11 bases fit TRBD1. The CDR3 sequence is 14 residues long. V dropped 6 bases and J dropped 3; count of bases not matched to a gene: 4. Germline V gene lookup returns CDR1 LGHNA and CDR2 YSLEER. CDR3 nucleotides: TGCGCCAGCAGTCCCGGGACAGGGGGCTACGAGCAGTACTTC. Translated, it gives CASSPGTGGYEQYF.

The gene calls are TRBV5-1 and TRBJ1-2, with unresolved D. V was pared by 0 bases and J by 5 bases, with 8 bases between. CDR3 length equals 13 residues. CDR1 is SGHRS, CDR2 YFSETQ, per germline. CDR3 sequence reads: CASSLDGLYGYTF. Here the CDR3 DNA reads TGCGCCAGCAGCTTGGATGGGTTATATGGCTACACCTTC. The entire variable domain, with the rest obtained from reference TRBV5-1 and TRBJ1-2, is as follows: KAGVTQTPRYLIKTRGQQVTLSCSPISGHRSVSWYQQTPGQGLQFLFEYFSETQRNKGNFPGRFSGRQFSNSRSEMNVSTLELGDSALYLCASSLDGLYGYTFGSGTRLTVV.

V usage is TRBV7-2 and J usage is TRBJ2-3, with 8 nucleotides matching TRBD1. CDR3 length equals 14 residues. Looked up from germline, CDR1 is SGHTA and CDR2 is FQGNSA. V was pared by 4 bases and J by 4 bases, with 4 bases of the junction left unmatched. CDR3 DNA sequence: TGTGCCAGCAGCTCGACAGGGGTTGCAGATACGCAGTATTTT. As protein: CASSSTGVADTQYF.

A remark on this clone: Additional DNA sequences in this sample encode the identical CDR3. V and J are TRBV28 and TRBJ2-7; TRBD1 matches at 8 bases. CDR1 MDHEN and CDR2 SYDVKM come from the germline V gene. The CDR3 length is 13 residues. After removal of 5 bases from V and 4 bases from J, the junction contained 4 bases not matched to a gene. Here the CDR3 DNA reads TGTGCCAGCAGTCTAGGACAGGGATACGAGCAGTACTTC. Translation: CASSLGQGYEQYF.

The chain links TRBV20-1 to TRBJ2-7, with D possibly TRBD1 on 5 matching bases. Trimming removed 6 bases at V and 2 bases at J, with 8 bases between. CDR3 length: 11 amino acids. Germline V gene sequence: CDR1 DFQATT, CDR2 SNEGSKA (reference sequence). The CDR3 sequence is CSATEAYEQYF. Written as DNA, the CDR3 is TGCAGTGCGACAGAAGCCTACGAGCAGTACTTC.

V is TRBV4-2 and J is TRBJ2-7; perhaps D is TRBD1 or TRBD2 (5 bases each). Germline CDR1 and CDR2: LGHNA and YNFKEQ. This CDR3 spans 14 amino acids. Trimming cost V 3 bases and J 0 bases, with 9 bases left between them. DNA of the CDR3: TGTGCCAGCAGCCAGCGTGGGGGCTCCTACGAGCAGTACTTC. This translates into CASSQRGGSYEQYF.

The V and J genes are TRBV18 and TRBJ1-5; TRBD1 might be the D (5 bases). Trimming took off 3 bases at V and 6 bases at J, with 9 bases between the two ends. This CDR3 is 13 amino acids long. CDR1 and CDR2 from the germline V gene are KGHSH and LQKENI. The CDR3 loop reads CASSPGTVQPQHF. The CDR3 DNA follows: TGTGCCAGCTCACCCGGGACGGTTCAGCCCCAGCATTTT.

This clone was counted once. V gene TRBV27 combines with J gene TRBJ1-1, with 9 bases lining up with TRBD1. This CDR3 has 14 residues. The ends lost 2 bases at V and 7 bases at J; junction bases unmatched: 5. Germline CDR1 reads MNHEY; CDR2 reads SMNVEV (reference sequence). CDR3 nucleotides: TGTGCCAGCAGTTTAAGGGACAGGGAGTTTGAAGCTTTCTTT. Protein sequence: CASSLRDREFEAFF.

This clone was detected once. V and J are TRBV29-1 and TRBJ2-7; TRBD1 agrees at 7 bases. This CDR3 has 13 amino acids. The J segment lost 8 bases and the V segment lost 5 bases, leaving 12 bases of the junction unmatched. CDR1 and CDR2 from the germline V gene are SQVTM and ANQGSEA. CDR3 sequence reads: CSVFGDRVGQQYF. CDR3 DNA: TGCAGCGTTTTCGGAGACAGGGTCGGACAGCAGTACTTC.

The chain carries TRBV6-5 and TRBJ2-7; no definite D call. The CDR3 sequence is 13 residues long. Germline V gene lookup returns CDR1 MNHEY and CDR2 SVGAGI. V was trimmed by 5 bases and J by 2 bases, leaving 10 bases between them. The CDR3: CASSTSAAYEQYF. The CDR3 coding sequence is TGTGCCAGCAGTACCTCCGCAGCCTACGAGCAGTACTTC.

J is TRBJ2-2 and V is TRBV25-1; possible D gene TRBD1, 6 bases. V lost 4 bases and J 0 bases, leaving 9 bases between the germline ends. The CDR3 spans 15 residues. Germline CDR1 and CDR2: MGHDK and SYGVNS. The DNA for the CDR3 is TGTGCCAGCAGTGGATACAGGGCGAACACCGGGGAGCTGTTTTTT. It encodes CASSGYRANTGELFF. Filled out from reference TRBV25-1 and TRBJ2-2, the complete variable domain reads EADIYQTPRYLVIGTGKKITLECSQTMGHDKMYWYQQDPGMELHLIHYSYGVNSTEKGDLSSESTVSRIRTEHFPLTLESARPSHTSQYLCASSGYRANTGELFFGEGSRLTVL.

The chain has TRBV2 and TRBJ1-5, with 7 bases identical to TRBD1. The V segment lost 5 bases and the J segment 0 bases; nucleotides outside the gene matches: 10. This CDR3 region has 17 residues. Germline CDR1 reads SNHLY; CDR2 reads FYNNEI. CDR3 in amino acids: CASSRGQASYSNQPQHF. CDR3 DNA: TGTGCCAGCAGTCGAGGACAGGCAAGTTATAGCAATCAGCCCCAGCATTTT. Full variable domain (missing parts from reference TRBV2 and TRBJ1-5): EPEVTQTPSHQVTQMGQEVILRCVPISNHLYFYWYRQILGQKVEFLVSFYNNEISEKSEIFDDQFSVERPDGSNFTLKIRSTKLEDSAMYFCASSRGQASYSNQPQHFGDGTRLSIL.

The chain uses TRBV5-4 and TRBJ1-6; D perhaps matches TRBD1 (5 bases). The CDR3 has 14 residues. CDR1 SGHNT and CDR2 YYREEE come from the germline V gene (reference sequence). V was pared by 5 bases and J by 9 bases, with 15 bases between. CDR3 nucleotide sequence: TGTGCCAGCAGGGGATTGGGGGATACTTCACCCCTCCACTTT. Translated, it gives CASRGLGDTSPLHF.

This clone was seen once. The V and J genes are TRBV6-5 and TRBJ2-7; D may correspond to TRBD1 or TRBD2 (5 bases each). Germline assignment: CDR1 MNHEY and CDR2 SVGAGI. Trimming removed 5 bases from V and 2 bases from J, with 16 bases in between. The CDR3 covers 15 residues. In DNA, the CDR3 is TGTGCCAGCAGTACCCCGGGACGGGAAACCTACGAGCAGTACTTC. This sequence encodes CASSTPGRETYEQYF.

The table lists this clone with a count of one. The rearrangement joins TRBV15 to TRBJ1-5; D uncertain. Germline CDR1 and CDR2: LNHNV and YYDKDF (reference sequence). The V gene lost 8 bases and the J gene lost 8 bases, with 13 bases spanning the gap. This CDR3 contains 12 residues. The CDR3 protein is CATSLFREPQHF. The CDR3 DNA follows: TGTGCCACCTCGCTGTTCCGAGAGCCCCAGCATTTT.

Regarding this clone: A junction boundary mismatches the germline segment, possibly from a read error. The V and J genes are TRBV7-7 and TRBJ2-5; no firm D call. The CDR3 loop spans 14 amino acids. Germline assignment: CDR1 SSHAT and CDR2 FNYEAQ (reference sequence). The CDR3 DNA follows: TGTGCTAGCAGCTTCCGACAAGCCTGGGAGACCCAGTACTTC. It is translated as CASSFRQAWETQYF.

The chain employs TRBV24-1 and TRBJ1-2, with TRBD1 identical over 11 bases. The trim removed 3 bases at V and 6 bases at J, leaving 5 bases unmatched. The V gene's germline CDR1 is KGHDR and CDR2 SFDVKD. CDR3 length: 15 residues. Here the CDR3 reads CATSDPDRGQDGYTF. CDR3 nucleotides: TGTGCCACCAGTGATCCGGACAGGGGGCAGGATGGCTACACCTTC.

The chain carries TRBV7-2 and TRBJ1-4, with D possibly matching TRBD1 (6 bases). Trimming shortened V by 4 bases and J by 6 bases, and 15 bases separated the two germline ends. The CDR3 contains 15 residues. Germline V gene sequence: CDR1 SGHTA, CDR2 FQGNSA. CDR3 region: CASSSGWTDDEKLFF. In DNA form, the CDR3 reads TGTGCCAGCAGCTCCGGCTGGACAGACGATGAAAAACTGTTTTTT. The variable domain in full, with the rest retrieved from reference TRBV7-2 and TRBJ1-4, is GAGVSQSPSNKVTEKGKDVELRCDPISGHTALYWYRQSLGQGLEFLIYFQGNSAPDKSGLPSDRFSAERTGGSVSTLTIQRTQQEDSAVYLCASSSGWTDDEKLFFGSGTQLSVL.

CDR3 in amino acids: CASSQEWRGGTQYF. The CDR3 region has the DNA TGCGCCAGCAGCCAAGAGTGGAGGGGTGGGACGCAGTATTTT. This chain uses TRBV4-3 with TRBJ2-3; D might be TRBD2 (6 bases). CDR1 and CDR2 (germline): LGHNA, YSLEER. This CDR3 spans 14 amino acids. V was shortened by 0 bases and J by 9 bases, with 13 bases between the two germline ends.

The gene calls are TRBV6-6 and TRBJ2-3; D may be TRBD2 (5 bases). From germline, CDR1 is MNHNY and CDR2 SVGAGI (reference sequence). Trimming removed 5 bases from V and 4 bases from J, with 7 bases in between. CDR3 length: 12 residues. DNA of the CDR3: TGTGCCAGCAGTCCCGGGGCAGATACGCAGTATTTT. Translated, it gives CASSPGADTQYF.

The rearrangement links TRBV5-1 to TRBJ2-6; no clear D gene. Germline assignment: CDR1 SGHRS and CDR2 YFSETQ. This CDR3 has 13 amino acids. The V and J ends lost 0 bases and 2 bases respectively, with 0 bases between them. The CDR3 sequence: CASSLAGANVLTF. The CDR3 nucleotides read TGCGCCAGCAGCTTGGCTGGGGCCAACGTCCTGACTTTC.

This chain's CDR3 is CASSQPARRGARDTQYF. The CDR3, as DNA: TGCGCCAGCAGCCAACCCGCCCGTCGGGGGGCAAGAGATACGCAGTATTTT. The chain combines TRBV4-1 with TRBJ2-3; perhaps TRBD2 as D (7 bases). The CDR3 has 17 amino acids. Trimming stripped 2 bases from V and 5 bases from J, with 20 bases between. Germline V gives CDR1 MGHRA, CDR2 YSYEKL.

V is TRBV10-3 and J is TRBJ1-1, with D possibly TRBD1 on 6 matching bases. Per germline, CDR1 ENHRY and CDR2 SYGVKD. The ends were cut back, 3 bases at V and 11 bases at J, with 19 bases in the middle. The CDR3 consists of 14 residues. The DNA of the CDR3 is TGTGCCATCAGTGATCCTAAGGGGGGCAGGCGGGCTTTCTTT. It encodes CAISDPKGGRRAFF.

Notes on this clone: The junction does not match germline at one end; this may be a read error. This sequence joins TRBV6-6 and TRBJ2-7; TRBD1 aligns across 8 bases. The germline CDR1 and CDR2 sequences are MNHNY and SVGAGI (reference sequence). The CDR3 length is 14 residues. The CDR3 spells CPHTGTGRTYEQYF. As DNA, the CDR3 is TGCCCCCATACCGGGACAGGAAGAACCTACGAGCAGTACTTC.

The CDR3 loop reads CASSSPTTGQYNSPLHF. CDR3 nucleotide sequence: TGCGCCAGCAGTTCCCCTACGACAGGACAGTATAATTCACCCCTCCACTTT. This rearrangement joins TRBV10-2 to TRBJ1-6; a possible D gene is TRBD1 (6 bases). The germline V and J ends were trimmed by 5 bases and 4 bases, with 18 bases remaining between them. The CDR3 has 17 amino acids. Germline V gene lookup returns CDR1 WSHSY and CDR2 SAAADI.

In its sample, this clone was seen once. V is TRBV7-2 and J is TRBJ2-5; the match to TRBD1 covers 7 bases. The CDR3 is 17 amino acids. Losses at the gene ends were 0 bases for V and 1 base for J; bases not matched to a gene: 8. The germline V gene encodes CDR1 SGHTA and CDR2 FQGNSA. The CDR3 region is CASSLALDRVTQETQYF. The DNA for the CDR3 is TGTGCCAGCAGCTTAGCGCTCGACAGGGTGACCCAAGAGACCCAGTACTTC.

This chain joins TRBV4-3 and TRBJ1-2, with a weak D call TRBD1 (5 bases). Germline V gene data show CDR1 as LGHNA and CDR2 as YSLEER. The length of the CDR3 is 16 residues. Trimming shortened V by 3 bases and J by 3 bases, and 17 bases separated the two germline ends. The CDR3 is CASSHADRSGHYGYTF. The CDR3 DNA follows: TGCGCCAGCAGCCACGCCGACAGATCGGGTCACTATGGCTACACCTTC.

The rearrangement links TRBV4-3 to TRBJ1-2; no firm D call. The CDR3 spans 17 residues. Trimming shortened V by 0 bases and J by 4 bases, and 18 bases separated the two germline ends. Germline lookup yields CDR1 LGHNA and CDR2 YSLEER. The CDR3 spells CASSQEFFRVGLYGYTF. In DNA, the CDR3 is TGCGCCAGCAGCCAAGAGTTCTTTAGGGTCGGACTCTATGGCTACACCTTC.